The rows below give T cell receptor beta chains drawn from one sample of a study of T cell changes during pregnancy in multiple sclerosis. The data were produced by immunoSEQ multiplex PCR, yet TCRdb's version contains in-frame clones alone and is incomplete. Seen here are just under 50,000 clones, around 93% observed once, and the top ten hold 10%. The sequences come from CD8+ T cells from peripheral blood mononuclear cells, collected after pregnancy. Receptor source: a female donor with multiple sclerosis, enrolled in a pregnancy study. The CDR3 runs from the conserved cysteine through the conserved F or W. The order of the fields is J gene, V gene, D gene, clone size, CDR3 DNA, CDR3 protein. D genes are given only for firm matches. Clone size is given for some rows only: seen once, a few or many times, or a class if the clone is expanded.

j_call: TRBJ2-3
v_call: TRBV9
d_call: TRBD2
clone_size: .
cdr3_nt: TGTGCCAGCAGCGCCTCCGGGGGGGGGAGTACAGATACGCAGTATTTT
cdr3_aa: CASSASGGGSTDTQYF

j_call: TRBJ2-1
v_call: TRBV13
d_call: TRBD2
clone_size: once
cdr3_nt: TGTGCCAGCAGCCAAACTAGCGGGGACTACAATGAGCAGTTCTTC
cdr3_aa: CASSQTSGDYNEQFF

j_call: TRBJ2-1
v_call: TRBV27
d_call: .
clone_size: .
cdr3_nt: TGTGCCAGCAGTCCTATCGTCCAGGGGAACAATGAGCAGTTCTTC
cdr3_aa: CASSPIVQGNNEQFF

j_call: TRBJ2-7
v_call: TRBV9
d_call: .
clone_size: .
cdr3_nt: TGTGCCAGCAGCGTGGTACCTTCGGAGGAGCAGTACTTC
cdr3_aa: CASSVVPSEEQYF

j_call: TRBJ1-2
v_call: TRBV2
d_call: .
clone_size: .
cdr3_nt: TGTGCCAGCAGTGGGCCCCAGGAACTTCGTGGTAACTATGGCTACACCTTC
cdr3_aa: CASSGPQELRGNYGYTF

j_call: TRBJ2-7
v_call: TRBV7-9
d_call: .
clone_size: .
cdr3_nt: TGTGCCAGCAGCCAGGGCCCTGGCAGGCTCCTCGAGCAGTACTTC
cdr3_aa: CASSQGPGRLLEQYF

j_call: TRBJ1-2
v_call: TRBV27
d_call: .
clone_size: .
cdr3_nt: TGTGCCAGCAGTGACGGGAGGTATGGCTACACCTTC
cdr3_aa: CASSDGRYGYTF

j_call: TRBJ2-5
v_call: TRBV9
d_call: .
clone_size: .
cdr3_nt: TGTGCCAGCAGCCCCGGCGGGGAGACCCAGTACTTC
cdr3_aa: CASSPGGETQYF

j_call: TRBJ1-2
v_call: TRBV6-1
d_call: .
clone_size: .
cdr3_nt: TGTGCCAGCAGTGACAGGGAAATGGGGCCTCGTCAAACTCACACCTTC
cdr3_aa: CASSDREMGPRQTHTF

j_call: TRBJ2-1
v_call: TRBV7-3
d_call: .
clone_size: .
cdr3_nt: TGTGCCAGCAGCTCCATCGCGGGGCTCATTATTCGCCCAAATGAGCAGTTCTTC
cdr3_aa: CASSSIAGLIIRPNEQFF

j_call: TRBJ1-1
v_call: TRBV6-5
d_call: .
clone_size: once
cdr3_nt: TGTGCCAGCAGTTACCATTCGGGGGGACCGGGGACTGAAGCTTTCTTT
cdr3_aa: CASSYHSGGPGTEAFF

j_call: TRBJ2-5
v_call: TRBV4-2
d_call: TRBD2
clone_size: .
cdr3_nt: TGTGCCAGCAGCCAAGATCGGGGGGGGCAAGAGACCCAGTACTTC
cdr3_aa: CASSQDRGGQETQYF

j_call: TRBJ1-2
v_call: TRBV6-4
d_call: .
clone_size: once
cdr3_nt: TGTGCCAGCAGTGACTTGAGCCCCGGGGTAGGGATAGATGGCTACACCTTC
cdr3_aa: CASSDLSPGVGIDGYTF

j_call: TRBJ1-5
v_call: TRBV27
d_call: .
clone_size: .
cdr3_nt: TGTGCCAGCAGTTTTCTCGGTCAGCCCCAGCATTTT
cdr3_aa: CASSFLGQPQHF

j_call: TRBJ2-7
v_call: TRBV20-1
d_call: .
clone_size: .
cdr3_nt: TGCAGTGCTAGAGACCACTACGAGCAGTACTTC
cdr3_aa: CSARDHYEQYF

j_call: TRBJ2-6
v_call: TRBV10-3
d_call: TRBD1
clone_size: .
cdr3_nt: TGTGCCATCAGTGAGAGTACAGGGGCTGGGGCCAACGTCCTGACTTTC
cdr3_aa: CAISESTGAGANVLTF

j_call: TRBJ1-2
v_call: TRBV7-9
d_call: .
clone_size: .
cdr3_nt: TGTGCCAGCAGCCCCGACCGGGGGGCGACAGAGGGCTACACCTTC
cdr3_aa: CASSPDRGATEGYTF

j_call: TRBJ2-3
v_call: TRBV9
d_call: .
clone_size: .
cdr3_nt: TGTGCCAGCAGCGTAGCGGGGGATACGCAGTATTTT
cdr3_aa: CASSVAGDTQYF

j_call: TRBJ2-1
v_call: TRBV7-8
d_call: .
clone_size: .
cdr3_nt: TGTGCCAGCAGCTGGGGGGACGGATCATACAATGAGCAGTTCTTC
cdr3_aa: CASSWGDGSYNEQFF

j_call: TRBJ2-7
v_call: TRBV13
d_call: .
clone_size: once
cdr3_nt: TGTGCCAGCAGCTTAGAGGAGACTACATCCTACGAGCAGTACTTC
cdr3_aa: CASSLEETTSYEQYF

j_call: TRBJ2-2
v_call: TRBV10-3
d_call: .
clone_size: .
cdr3_nt: TGTGCCATCAGGGGCCCCACCGGGGAGCTGTTTTTT
cdr3_aa: CAIRGPTGELFF

j_call: TRBJ2-7
v_call: TRBV14
d_call: TRBD2
clone_size: .
cdr3_nt: TGTGCCAGCAGCCAGGGGGGGTACGAGCAGTACTTC
cdr3_aa: CASSQGGYEQYF

j_call: TRBJ1-2
v_call: TRBV6-5
d_call: .
clone_size: .
cdr3_nt: TGTGCCAGCAGAGAGGACCCAGGGACAAACTATGGCTACACCTTC
cdr3_aa: CASREDPGTNYGYTF

j_call: TRBJ2-7
v_call: TRBV27
d_call: .
clone_size: .
cdr3_nt: TGTGCCAGCACCGTGGAGGCCTCCTCGGGCTACGAGCAGTACTTC
cdr3_aa: CASTVEASSGYEQYF

j_call: TRBJ1-6
v_call: TRBV27
d_call: .
clone_size: .
cdr3_nt: TGTGCCAGCAGTTTATTCGCCCGGAGCTCCTATAATTCACCCCTCCACTTT
cdr3_aa: CASSLFARSSYNSPLHF

j_call: TRBJ1-2
v_call: TRBV5-4
d_call: TRBD1
clone_size: .
cdr3_nt: TGTGCCAGCAGCCCGACAGGGTCCAACTATGGCTACACCTTC
cdr3_aa: CASSPTGSNYGYTF

j_call: TRBJ2-1
v_call: TRBV6-5
d_call: TRBD2
clone_size: .
cdr3_nt: TGTGCCAGCAGTTACTCTAGCGGGGTTTTCGAAGAGCAGTTCTTC
cdr3_aa: CASSYSSGVFEEQFF

j_call: TRBJ2-7
v_call: TRBV7-9
d_call: .
clone_size: .
cdr3_nt: TGTGCCAGCAGCTTAGGTGGAGGTGACGAGCAGTACTTC
cdr3_aa: CASSLGGGDEQYF

j_call: TRBJ2-7
v_call: TRBV19
d_call: .
clone_size: .
cdr3_nt: TGTGCCAGTAGCCTTATAGGGGATTCCTACGAGCAGTACTTC
cdr3_aa: CASSLIGDSYEQYF

j_call: TRBJ1-1
v_call: TRBV5-6
d_call: .
clone_size: .
cdr3_nt: TGTGCCAGCAGCTTGGGGGGAGGGACTGAAGCTTTCTTT
cdr3_aa: CASSLGGGTEAFF

j_call: TRBJ2-1
v_call: TRBV4-2
d_call: .
clone_size: .
cdr3_nt: TGTGCCAGCAGCTCCTACCGGGACTCCCGCAATGAGCAGTTCTTC
cdr3_aa: CASSSYRDSRNEQFF

j_call: TRBJ2-7
v_call: TRBV27
d_call: .
clone_size: .
cdr3_nt: TGTGCCAGCAGTTTAACCAGTATCCACGAGCAGTACTTC
cdr3_aa: CASSLTSIHEQYF

j_call: TRBJ1-2
v_call: TRBV5-4
d_call: .
clone_size: few
cdr3_nt: TGTGCCAGCTCGGGGACACATGGCTACACCTTC
cdr3_aa: CASSGTHGYTF

j_call: TRBJ2-2
v_call: TRBV27
d_call: .
clone_size: .
cdr3_nt: TGTGCCAGTTCTAGGGGGGGTACCGGGGAGCTGTTTTTT
cdr3_aa: CASSRGGTGELFF

j_call: TRBJ1-2
v_call: TRBV9
d_call: TRBD1
clone_size: .
cdr3_nt: TGTGCCAGCAGCGCCGGACAGGCGGATTTCTATGGCTACACCTTC
cdr3_aa: CASSAGQADFYGYTF

j_call: TRBJ1-1
v_call: TRBV5-1
d_call: TRBD1
clone_size: .
cdr3_nt: TGCGCCAGCAGCTTGCGGACAGGGAAGGTGGACACTGAAGCTTTCTTT
cdr3_aa: CASSLRTGKVDTEAFF

j_call: TRBJ2-1
v_call: TRBV18
d_call: TRBD1
clone_size: .
cdr3_nt: TGTGCCAGCTCACCGGACAGGGTTTCCTACAATGAGCAGTTCTTC
cdr3_aa: CASSPDRVSYNEQFF

j_call: TRBJ2-7
v_call: TRBV11-1
d_call: .
clone_size: .
cdr3_nt: TGTGCCAGCAGTCCCGACCAGGGGAATTCCGAGCAGTACTTC
cdr3_aa: CASSPDQGNSEQYF

j_call: TRBJ2-1
v_call: TRBV21-1
d_call: .
clone_size: .
cdr3_nt: TGTGCCAGCAGCAAAGCTGGCAGGGACAATGAGCAGTTCTTC
cdr3_aa: CASSKAGRDNEQFF

j_call: TRBJ2-7
v_call: TRBV29-1
d_call: TRBD1
clone_size: .
cdr3_nt: TGCAGCGTTGAAGAAACCCGTACCACGGGACAGGCCATCTACGAGCAGTACTTC
cdr3_aa: CSVEETRTTGQAIYEQYF

j_call: TRBJ2-5
v_call: TRBV15
d_call: .
clone_size: .
cdr3_nt: TGTGCCACCAGCAGAGATCCACCTGGGGGGATGGAGACCCAGTACTTC
cdr3_aa: CATSRDPPGGMETQYF

j_call: TRBJ2-1
v_call: TRBV27
d_call: .
clone_size: once
cdr3_nt: TGTGCCAGCAGCCGGCTTGAAGTGGCGGGGCCATACAATGAGCAGTTCTTC
cdr3_aa: CASSRLEVAGPYNEQFF

j_call: TRBJ1-1
v_call: TRBV19
d_call: .
clone_size: .
cdr3_nt: TGTGCCAGTAGCCAAGCCCGGGGGGCCACTGAAGCTTTCTTT
cdr3_aa: CASSQARGATEAFF

j_call: TRBJ2-1
v_call: TRBV4-1
d_call: .
clone_size: .
cdr3_nt: TGCGCCAGCAGCCGGGGGCCGATCAATGAGCAGTTCTTC
cdr3_aa: CASSRGPINEQFF

j_call: TRBJ1-1
v_call: TRBV7-9
d_call: TRBD1
clone_size: .
cdr3_nt: TGTGCCAGCAGCTTAGCACAGGGGAGGCCTGAAGCTTTCTTT
cdr3_aa: CASSLAQGRPEAFF

j_call: TRBJ2-1
v_call: TRBV11-3
d_call: .
clone_size: .
cdr3_nt: TGTGCCAGCAGCGGAGGGGATAGGGATGAGCAGTTCTTC
cdr3_aa: CASSGGDRDEQFF

j_call: TRBJ1-6
v_call: TRBV4-1
d_call: .
clone_size: .
cdr3_nt: TGCGCCAGCAGCCAAGAGGAGAATTCACCCCTCCACTTT
cdr3_aa: CASSQEENSPLHF

j_call: TRBJ2-2
v_call: TRBV4-2
d_call: TRBD2
clone_size: .
cdr3_nt: TGTGCCAGCAGCCAAGACCCGGGACTAGCGGGGGGGCCTGGCGGGGAGCTGTTTTTT
cdr3_aa: CASSQDPGLAGGPGGELFF

j_call: TRBJ1-1
v_call: TRBV11-2
d_call: .
clone_size: .
cdr3_nt: TGTGCCAGCAGCTTAGATTGGGGGGGAGGCACTGAAGCTTTCTTT
cdr3_aa: CASSLDWGGGTEAFF

j_call: TRBJ2-1
v_call: TRBV7-7
d_call: TRBD2
clone_size: .
cdr3_nt: TGTGCTAGCAGCTTAGGTGCTAGCGGCAAAAATGAGCAGTTCTTC
cdr3_aa: CASSLGASGKNEQFF

j_call: TRBJ2-1
v_call: TRBV4-2
d_call: .
clone_size: .
cdr3_nt: TGTGCCAGCAGCCAGGAACAGGCAGACAGCTCCTACAATGAGCAGTTCTTC
cdr3_aa: CASSQEQADSSYNEQFF

j_call: TRBJ2-1
v_call: TRBV5-4
d_call: TRBD2
clone_size: .
cdr3_nt: TGTGCCATCCAAACCCCGGGGGGTTCCTACAATGAGCAGTTCTTC
cdr3_aa: CAIQTPGGSYNEQFF

j_call: TRBJ2-5
v_call: TRBV25-1
d_call: .
clone_size: .
cdr3_nt: TGTGCCAGCAGTGATTTATCCCGGTCTCAAGAGACCCAGTACTTC
cdr3_aa: CASSDLSRSQETQYF

j_call: TRBJ1-5
v_call: TRBV27
d_call: .
clone_size: .
cdr3_nt: TGTGCCAGCAGAGACGGACAGAGTAACTCTCAGCCCCAGCATTTT
cdr3_aa: CASRDGQSNSQPQHF